This T cell receptor (beta chain) was identified during a study of cytomegalovirus exposure and HLA in healthy donors. Libraries were prepared by immunoSEQ multiplex PCR; TCRdb keeps only in-frame clonotypes and omits some of them. The sample holds roughly 150,000 clones; around nine tenths are singletons and the top ten take less than 9%. Study observations and caveats: TCR sequences were mostly rare, though some public TCRs occurred in many donors.

From germline, CDR1 is SGDLS and CDR2 YYNGEE. The CDR3 extends over 15 amino acids. V lost 0 bases to trimming and J lost 1 base, with 9 bases between them. Remarks on this clone: The target antigen is unknown.

This rearrangement joins TRBV9 to TRBJ2-3; weak D call: TRBD1 (5 bases). Material: PBMCs. This clonotype was sampled from a man aged 18 to 29 in good health and CMV-seropositive. CDR3 amino acids: CASSVVATGTDTQYF. DNA for the CDR3: TGTGCCAGCAGCGTAGTTGCGACAGGCACAGATACGCAGTATTTT.